This passage covers 15 T cell receptor beta chains from one sample sequenced in a study of radiation and T cells in renal cell carcinoma. The repertoire was sequenced with immunoSEQ multiplex PCR; TCRdb's copy has only in-frame clones and lacks some. The table has 100,000 to 150,000 clones, roughly four fifths seen once; the top ten hold around 3%. Time point noted: baseline pretreatment blood. Documented treatment: 15 Gy SBRT to primary tumor, nephrectomy 4 weeks later. The starting material was blood, obtained from a patient whose treatment included radiotherapy and nephrectomy. These receptors were collected from an older woman with renal cell carcinoma.

This clone was detected only a few times. In the same sample, other DNA sequences code for this CDR3. J is TRBJ1-1 and V is TRBV11-3; no firm D call. The germline V gene encodes CDR1 SGHNT and CDR2 YENEEA. Trimming removed 5 bases from V and 0 bases from J, with 7 bases in between. The length of the CDR3 is 13 residues. CDR3 residues: CASSLDMNTEAFF. The CDR3 bases are TGTGCCAGCAGCCTCGACATGAACACTGAAGCTTTCTTT.

The rearrangement joins TRBV7-2 to TRBJ1-2; D is ambiguous. Trimming left V 5 bases short and J 6 bases short, with 16 bases between. CDR3 length: 14 amino acids. The germline CDR1 and CDR2 sequences are SGHTA and FQGNSA. Here the CDR3 DNA reads TGTGCCAGCAGCCAGAATGGAGGGTTGCATGGCTACACCTTC. Its translation is CASSQNGGLHGYTF.

The V and J genes are TRBV7-6 and TRBJ1-4; TRBD1 might be the D (5 bases). V lost 11 bases and J 5 bases, leaving 18 bases between the germline ends. The V gene's germline CDR1 is SGHVS and CDR2 FNYEAQ. CDR3 length: 14 amino acids. The CDR3 loop reads CALFWGTRNEKLFF. The CDR3 DNA reads as TGTGCCCTGTTCTGGGGCACCCGGAATGAAAAACTGTTTTTT.

The CDR3 DNA sequence: TGTGCCAGCAGCTCCCCGGGGTCCTCAAGGGCCTACGAGCAGTACTTC. It specifies CASSSPGSSRAYEQYF. The genes are TRBV7-2 and TRBJ2-7; TRBD2 might be the D (5 bases). CDR1 and CDR2 from the germline V gene are SGHTA and FQGNSA. This CDR3 has 16 amino acids. Deletions cut 4 bases from V and 2 bases from J, with 18 bases between.

This rearrangement joins TRBV6-6 to TRBJ2-7; D is unclear. The CDR3 has 12 residues. The V gene lost 0 bases and the J gene lost 5 bases, with 5 bases spanning the gap. Germline V gene data show CDR1 as MNHNY and CDR2 as SVGAGI (reference sequence). CDR3 residues: CASSYSSDEQYF. As DNA, the CDR3 is TGTGCCAGCAGTTACTCGAGCGACGAGCAGTACTTC.

The chain is built from TRBV27 and TRBJ2-1, with TRBD1 matching over 8 bases. V gave up 11 bases and J gave up 4 bases; unmatched junction bases: 13. This CDR3 is built from 15 residues. Germline loops: CDR1 MNHEY, CDR2 SMNVEV (reference sequence). CDR3 sequence: CAARSGGTGYNEQFF. Written as DNA, the CDR3 is TGTGCCGCCCGTAGCGGTGGGACAGGTTACAATGAGCAGTTCTTC.

Details on this clone: This CDR3 is also generated by other DNA sequences in the sample. The chain links TRBV7-2 to TRBJ1-2; D is perhaps TRBD1 (6 bases). The V end lost 4 bases, the J end lost 3 bases, and 9 bases lay between the germline ends. The germline gives CDR1 SGHTA, CDR2 FQGNSA. The length of the CDR3 is 13 residues. The CDR3 is CASSSTGYYGYTF. CDR3 DNA: TGTGCCAGCAGCTCAACAGGGTACTATGGCTACACCTTC. The variable domain in full, completed from reference TRBV7-2 and TRBJ1-2, reads GAGVSQSPSNKVTEKGKDVELRCDPISGHTALYWYRQSLGQGLEFLIYFQGNSAPDKSGLPSDRFSAERTGGSVSTLTIQRTQQEDSAVYLCASSSTGYYGYTFGSGTRLTVV.

This clone was picked up one time. The rearrangement joins TRBV7-2 to TRBJ2-4; D not resolved. Trimming cost V 5 bases and J 5 bases, with 16 bases left between them. CDR3 size: 15 residues. The germline V gene has CDR1 SGHTA and CDR2 FQGNSA. The CDR3 protein is CASSVVSFAQNIQYF. For the CDR3, the DNA is TGTGCCAGCAGCGTAGTTTCCTTTGCCCAAAACATTCAGTACTTC.

The J gene is TRBJ2-7, the V gene TRBV28; 7 bases match TRBD1. Germline CDR1 MDHEN, CDR2 SYDVKM. This CDR3 contains 16 residues. J lost 6 bases, V lost 6 bases, and 17 bases had no gene match. CDR3 coding DNA: TGTGCCAGCAGCATTTACAGGGGCCCGGGGACGAGCGAGCAGTACTTC. Translated: CASSIYRGPGTSEQYF.

With regard to this clone: A junction end diverges from the germline sequence, so it may reflect a read error. The chain links TRBV11-2 to TRBJ2-7, with D unclear. Germline V lookup: CDR1 SGHAT, CDR2 FQNNGV. There are 13 residues in the CDR3. The CDR3 spells CASRLGPGYEQYF. CDR3 DNA sequence: TGTGCCAGCAGATTAGGGCCGGGCTACGAGCAGTACTTC.

The J gene is TRBJ2-2, the V gene TRBV27; D tentatively reads TRBD1 or TRBD2 (6 bases each). The germline CDR1 and CDR2 sequences are MNHEY and SMNVEV (reference sequence). The V and J ends lost 8 bases and 4 bases respectively, with 23 bases between them. CDR3 length: 17 amino acids. CDR3 nucleotides: TGTGCCAGCCTAGCGCCGCGGGACAACCTAGGCACCGGGGAGCTGTTTTTT. This sequence encodes CASLAPRDNLGTGELFF.

Many counts were recorded for this clone. This specimen includes other DNA sequences encoding the same CDR3. The chain is built from TRBV19 and TRBJ1-5; D uncertain. Germline V gene lookup returns CDR1 LNHDA and CDR2 SQIVND (reference sequence). The CDR3 has 17 amino acids. The ends were cut back, 3 bases at V and 0 bases at J, with 15 bases in the middle. DNA for the CDR3: TGTGCCAGTAGTATTCTCCACGGTTACTATAGCAATCAGCCCCAGCATTTT. As protein: CASSILHGYYSNQPQHF.

The chain is built from TRBV2 and TRBJ2-3; D is perhaps TRBD1 (6 bases). The V gene's germline CDR1 is SNHLY and CDR2 FYNNEI. The V end was cut by 3 bases, the J end by 3 bases, with 16 bases between. This CDR3 contains 16 residues. The DNA of the CDR3 is TGTGCCAGCAGTGAGGAGTGGCGAGGGGGAACAGATACGCAGTATTTT. It yields the protein CASSEEWRGGTDTQYF.

This rearrangement joins TRBV27 to TRBJ2-3, with TRBD2 matching over 13 bases. Germline V gene sequence: CDR1 MNHEY, CDR2 SMNVEV (reference sequence). The CDR3 consists of 16 residues. With V trimmed by 3 bases and J by 5 bases, 5 bases remained unmatched. The CDR3 protein is CASSFILAGGRDTQYF. The CDR3 bases are TGTGCCAGCAGTTTTATACTAGCGGGGGGGCGAGATACGCAGTATTTT.

V is TRBV19 and J is TRBJ2-3; 8 bases match TRBD2. This CDR3 comprises 15 residues. V was clipped by 3 bases and J by 1 base; unmatched bases: 3. From germline, CDR1 is LNHDA and CDR2 SQIVND (reference sequence). CDR3 loop: CASSMTGGGTDTQYF. The CDR3, as DNA: TGTGCCAGTAGTATGACGGGGGGGGGCACAGATACGCAGTATTTT. The variable domain in full, completed from reference TRBV19 and TRBJ2-3, reads DGGITQSPKYLFRKEGQNVTLSCEQNLNHDAMYWYRQDPGQGLRLIYYSQIVNDFQKGDIAEGYSVSREKKESFPLTVTSAQKNPTAFYLCASSMTGGGTDTQYFGPGTRLTVL.